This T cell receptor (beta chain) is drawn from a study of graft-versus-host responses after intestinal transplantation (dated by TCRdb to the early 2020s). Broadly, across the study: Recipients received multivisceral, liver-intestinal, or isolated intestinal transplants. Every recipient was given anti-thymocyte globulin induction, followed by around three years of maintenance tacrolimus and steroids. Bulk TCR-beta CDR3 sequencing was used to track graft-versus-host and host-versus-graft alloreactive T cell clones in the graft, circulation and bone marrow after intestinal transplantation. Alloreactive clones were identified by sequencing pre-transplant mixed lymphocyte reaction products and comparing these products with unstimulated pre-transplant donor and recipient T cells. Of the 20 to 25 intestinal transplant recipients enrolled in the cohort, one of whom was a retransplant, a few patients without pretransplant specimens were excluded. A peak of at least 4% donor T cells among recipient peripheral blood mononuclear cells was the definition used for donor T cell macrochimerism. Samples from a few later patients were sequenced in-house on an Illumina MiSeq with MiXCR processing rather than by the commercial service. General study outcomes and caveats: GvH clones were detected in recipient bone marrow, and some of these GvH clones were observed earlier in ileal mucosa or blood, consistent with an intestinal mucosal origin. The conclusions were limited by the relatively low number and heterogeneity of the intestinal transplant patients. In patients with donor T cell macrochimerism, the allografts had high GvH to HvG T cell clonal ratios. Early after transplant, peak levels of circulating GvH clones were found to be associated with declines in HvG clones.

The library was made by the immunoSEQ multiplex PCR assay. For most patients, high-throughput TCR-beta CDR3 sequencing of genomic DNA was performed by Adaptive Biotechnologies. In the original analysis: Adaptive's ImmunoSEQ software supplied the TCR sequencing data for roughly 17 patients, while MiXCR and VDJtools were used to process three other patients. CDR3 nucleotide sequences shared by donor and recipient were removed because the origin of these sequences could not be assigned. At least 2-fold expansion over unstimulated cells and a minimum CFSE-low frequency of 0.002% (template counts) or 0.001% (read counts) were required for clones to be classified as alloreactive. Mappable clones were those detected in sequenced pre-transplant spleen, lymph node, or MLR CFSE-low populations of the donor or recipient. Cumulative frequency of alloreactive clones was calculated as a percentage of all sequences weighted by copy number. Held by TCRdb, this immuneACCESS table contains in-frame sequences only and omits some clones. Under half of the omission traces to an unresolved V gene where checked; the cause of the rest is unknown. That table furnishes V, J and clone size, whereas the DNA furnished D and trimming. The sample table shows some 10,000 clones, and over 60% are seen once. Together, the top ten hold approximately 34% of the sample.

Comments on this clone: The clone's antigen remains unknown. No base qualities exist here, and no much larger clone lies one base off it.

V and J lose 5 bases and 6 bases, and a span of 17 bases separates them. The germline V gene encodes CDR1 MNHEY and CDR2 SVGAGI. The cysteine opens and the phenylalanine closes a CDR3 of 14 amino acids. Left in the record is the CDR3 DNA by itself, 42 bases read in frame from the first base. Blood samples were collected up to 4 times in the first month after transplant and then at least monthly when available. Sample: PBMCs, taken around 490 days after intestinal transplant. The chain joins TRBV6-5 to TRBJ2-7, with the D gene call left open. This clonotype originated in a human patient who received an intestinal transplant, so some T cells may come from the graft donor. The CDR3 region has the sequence CASSELPSVGEQYF. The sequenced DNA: TGTGCCAGCAGTGAACTGCCGAGCGTCGGCGAGCAGTACTTC.